A selection of T cell receptor beta chains follows, all from one sample in a study of shared clonotypes between healthy human individuals. Here immunoSEQ multiplex PCR was the method, and the copy in TCRdb shows in-frame clones only, minus some. The sample yields under 600,000 clones, roughly 95% seen once. The material sequenced was naive CD4+ T cells sorted from blood. Receptors were obtained from a woman in her 30s in good health. CDR3s include the opening cysteine and the closing phenylalanine or tryptophan. Size is omitted from some rows. Given values are once, few, many or a class for expanded clones.

v_call	j_call	clone_size	cdr3_aa
TRBV27	TRBJ1-1	.	CASSLQPANTEAFF
TRBV6-6	TRBJ2-7	.	CASSQTSGSYEQYF
TRBV19	TRBJ2-1	.	CASRSSGTSVNEQFF
TRBV18	TRBJ2-2	.	CASSPWTSEGGELFF
TRBV7-3	TRBJ1-1	.	CASSPPNGGNTEAFF
TRBV7-9	TRBJ2-1	.	CASSLIQGNEQFF
TRBV6-4	TRBJ1-1	.	CASSDSSLGGEAFF
TRBV27	TRBJ2-1	once	CASRPLGGQPYNEQFF
TRBV28	TRBJ2-7	.	CASSPPRRFSYEQYF
TRBV5-1	TRBJ2-7	.	CASSWRQGALAEQYF
TRBV6-4	TRBJ1-5	.	CASSADKRGNQPQHF
TRBV10-3	TRBJ1-2	.	CAISKVEGGVGYTF
TRBV25-1	TRBJ1-4	.	CASSDRDINEKLFF
TRBV28	.	.	CASSQLGGGAKWSEQYF
TRBV4-1	TRBJ2-1	.	CASSQERTSGIYEQFF
TRBV2	TRBJ2-1	.	CASSEALGSSVKFF
TRBV5-1	TRBJ2-7	once	CASSLGLAGDKGQYF
TRBV4-1	TRBJ2-7	.	CASSQSLDGQTYEQYF
TRBV5-6	TRBJ2-7	.	CASSLGLAVAYEQYF
TRBV5-1	TRBJ1-2	.	CASREASQGVYGYTF
TRBV28	TRBJ2-2	.	CASSLVLATGELFF
TRBV27	TRBJ2-7	.	CASSASGVEQYF
TRBV5-3	TRBJ2-5	.	CARSFPLAGGPSGETQYF
TRBV4-1	TRBJ2-1	.	CASSQDPGASYNEQFF
TRBV28	TRBJ1-3	.	CASSGSGNTIYF
TRBV6-1	TRBJ1-1	.	CASSLRDTEAFF
TRBV28	TRBJ2-7	.	CASSLSGTGSYEQYF
TRBV2	TRBJ2-1	.	CASSKRGISYNEQFF
TRBV10-1	TRBJ2-5	.	CASVPRGAGRQETQYF
TRBV30	TRBJ2-5	.	CAWGEGLAVQETQYF
TRBV7-9	TRBJ2-7	once	CASSLGTGDEQYF
TRBV13	TRBJ2-7	once	CASSKNRGYEQYF
TRBV4-2	TRBJ1-3	once	CASNTQSSGNTIYF
TRBV6-1	TRBJ2-7	.	CASSVPTSGRYEQYF
TRBV10-1	TRBJ2-5	.	CASAGESGGETQYF
TRBV7-9	TRBJ1-4	.	CASSPSGQGGKLFF
TRBV18	TRBJ2-3	.	CASSSQGSTDTQYF
TRBV4-1	TRBJ1-1	.	CASSQVGKTNTEAFF
TRBV5-1	TRBJ2-5	.	CASSVEVQETQYF